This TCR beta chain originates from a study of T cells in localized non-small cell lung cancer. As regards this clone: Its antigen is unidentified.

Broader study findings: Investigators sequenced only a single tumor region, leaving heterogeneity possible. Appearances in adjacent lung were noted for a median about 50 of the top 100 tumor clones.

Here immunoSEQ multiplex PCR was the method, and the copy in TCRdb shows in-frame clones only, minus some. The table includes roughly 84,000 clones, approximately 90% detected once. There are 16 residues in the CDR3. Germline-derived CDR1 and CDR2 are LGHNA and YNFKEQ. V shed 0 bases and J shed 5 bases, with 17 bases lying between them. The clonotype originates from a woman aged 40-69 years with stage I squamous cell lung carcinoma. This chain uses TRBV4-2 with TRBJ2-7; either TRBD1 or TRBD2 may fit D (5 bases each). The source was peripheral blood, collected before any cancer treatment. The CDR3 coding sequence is TGTGCCAGCAGCCAAGATCCCCCCGGGACCGGGAACGAGCAGTACTTC. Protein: CASSQDPPGTGNEQYF.